Listed below are T cell receptor beta chains from one sample, sequenced in a study of OX40 agonist ivuxolimab in advanced cancers. Sequencing used immunoSEQ multiplex PCR; TCRdb keeps in-frame clones, though not all of them. The repertoire includes tens of thousands of clones, roughly 89% of them detected once, and 0.55% to 0.65% sits in the top ten. The specimen was CD4+ or CD8+ T cells sorted from blood, collected in a trial of the OX40 agonist ivuxolimab. The receptor source for this set is an adult with an advanced solid tumor such as melanoma, head and neck, liver or kidney cancer. Both conserved end residues are part of each CDR3. The size entry is marked missing in some rows and otherwise reads once, few, many or a size class.

size,J,V,CDR3
-,TRBJ2-2,TRBV18,CASSPPGFRDTGELFF
-,TRBJ1-1,TRBV29-1,CSVGSGVSYTEAFF
-,TRBJ2-5,TRBV5-4,CASRALGQREYF
-,TRBJ2-3,TRBV6-4,CASSDIFDFSTQYF
-,TRBJ2-7,TRBV29-1,CSATSPPYEQYF
-,TRBJ2-2,TRBV28,CASSSPRGQSGELFF
-,TRBJ2-3,TRBV18,CASSPGQVPDTQYF
once,TRBJ1-1,TRBV6-5,CASSYSGGENTEAFF
once,TRBJ2-7,TRBV6-6,CASSYSRTGSTEQYF
-,TRBJ1-3,TRBV6-1,CASSNYKVDTIYF
-,TRBJ2-3,TRBV4-2,CASTDRENTDTQYF
-,TRBJ2-2,TRBV19,CASSPYTGELFF
few,TRBJ2-6,TRBV5-1,CASSGGSSAMRSGANVLTF
-,TRBJ1-4,TRBV4-2,CASSQGPPGRGDEKLFF
once,TRBJ2-6,TRBV5-4,CASSWTGVGANVLTF
-,TRBJ2-5,TRBV5-4,CASSLAGTGETQYF
-,TRBJ1-2,TRBV2,CASSEDSSGYTF
once,TRBJ2-1,TRBV5-6,CASSSRDRGIYNEQFF
-,TRBJ1-2,TRBV28,CASSLVGGRDYGYTF
few,TRBJ1-5,TRBV6-6,CASSRDGNQPQHF
-,TRBJ2-7,TRBV5-1,CASKGPAQGPDEQYF
-,TRBJ2-5,TRBV11-2,CASSFGTGATETQYF
-,TRBJ2-3,TRBV15,CATSSLGAGTDTQYF
once,TRBJ2-1,TRBV27,CASTGGRGNEQFF
-,TRBJ2-6,TRBV28,CASSQGISGANVLTF
-,TRBJ2-3,TRBV7-3,CASSSGEGTTQYF
-,TRBJ2-7,TRBV5-1,CASSSPDSYEQYF
-,TRBJ1-4,TRBV4-3,CASSQATGLNEKLFF